Presented here are 7 T cell receptor beta chains from one specimen sequenced in a study of blood T cell repertoires in COVID-19. The method was immunoSEQ multiplex PCR; TCRdb's version includes in-frame clones alone and lacks a portion of them. The repertoire holds 85,000 to 100,000 clones, with around 80% as singletons. The sequenced sample was peripheral blood. The receptors stem from a man aged 45-60 years who had recovered from COVID-19.

There are a few counts of this clone. The V call is TRBV11-2, the J call TRBJ2-5; TRBD2 matches at 7 bases. Germline CDR1 and CDR2: SGHAT and FQNNGV. The V gene end was trimmed by 3 bases and the J gene end by 2 bases; junction bases not matched to a gene: 9. There are 16 residues in the CDR3. Here the CDR3 reads CASSLDWTGRQETQYF. The CDR3 DNA follows: TGTGCCAGCAGCTTGGACTGGACCGGGAGGCAAGAGACCCAGTACTTC.

This clone showed up just a few times. The V gene is TRBV3-1 (or the pseudogene TRBV3-2), the J gene TRBJ1-3, with a tentative D call TRBD1 (6 bases). CDR1 and CDR2 from the germline V gene are LGHDT and YNNKEL (reference sequence). With 3 bases removed from V and 4 bases from J, the gap between germline ends came to 16 bases. This CDR3 is built from 16 residues. The CDR3, as DNA: TGTGCCAGCAGCCAGGGGTTTAGGACAGCAGGAAACACCATATATTTT. Its protein is CASSQGFRTAGNTIYF.

The sample holds a few counts of this clone. The V call is TRBV7-2, the J call TRBJ2-6, with D possibly TRBD1 on 5 matching bases. V lost 2 bases and J 3 bases, leaving 8 bases between the germline ends. Germline V gene data show CDR1 as SGHTA and CDR2 as FQGNSA. CDR3 length: 15 amino acids. As DNA, the CDR3 is TGTGCCAGCAGCTTACAAGGGGTTGGGGCCAACGTCCTGACTTTC. Translation gives CASSLQGVGANVLTF.

On this clone itself: The junction and the germline gene differ at one end; a read error may be behind it. The V and J genes are TRBV6-2 or TRBV6-3 and TRBJ2-7; TRBD2 is a possible D gene (5 bases). Germline loops: CDR1 MNHEY, CDR2 SVGEGT. The CDR3 extends over 11 amino acids. The CDR3 DNA sequence: TGTGCCAGCAGTTACGGACTGGACTGGGGCTTC. Residues: CASSYGLDWGF.

The rearrangement links TRBV10-1 to TRBJ2-3; D remains unclear. Per germline, CDR1 WNHNN and CDR2 SYGVQD (reference sequence). The CDR3 has 15 amino acids. Trimming cost V 3 bases and J 2 bases, with 12 bases left between them. The CDR3, as DNA: TGCGCCAGCAGTGAACACAGTTGGATCACAGATACGCAGTATTTT. Amino acids: CASSEHSWITDTQYF.

This chain joins TRBV3-1 (or the pseudogene TRBV3-2) and TRBJ1-4, with 9 bases fitting TRBD1. CDR1 and CDR2 from the germline V gene are LGHDT and YNNKEL (reference sequence). This CDR3 contains 15 residues. V was pared by 1 base and J by 8 bases, with 5 bases of the junction left unmatched. CDR3 DNA sequence: TGTGCCAGCAGCCAAGGGGACAGGGAGTGGGAAAAACTGTTTTTT. This encodes CASSQGDREWEKLFF.

This rearrangement joins TRBV5-1 to TRBJ2-1; no reliable D call. Germline values: CDR1 SGHRS, CDR2 YFSETQ. With 1 base removed from V and 3 bases from J, the gap between germline ends came to 5 bases. The CDR3 covers 13 residues. The DNA of the CDR3 is TGCGCCAGCAGCTTGACTGACTACAATGAGCAGTTCTTC. Its protein is CASSLTDYNEQFF.